One and the same sample provided the 30 T cell receptor beta chains below, sequenced in a study of blood T cell repertoires in COVID-19 (dated by TCRdb to between 2020 and 2021). Library preparation was by the immunoSEQ multiplex PCR assay. Imported from immuneACCESS, the table was reduced by TCRdb to in-frame sequences with V and J called. These copies leave out some clones; in studies compared against another copy, an unresolved V gene accounts for under half, and the cause of the remainder is not known. The sample has about 320,000 clones on record, approximately 85% of them singletons. The ten largest clones represent 7.2% of the sample. Sequencing was done on a sample of peripheral blood. These receptors all come from a human donor in a cohort sampled during active COVID-19.

The J gene is TRBJ2-7, the V gene TRBV5-1, with 10 bases that match TRBD2. This CDR3 comprises 16 residues. CDR1 is SGHRS, CDR2 YFSETQ, per germline. With 0 bases clipped from V and 5 bases from J, the junction kept 8 bases outside the gene matches. The DNA of the CDR3 is TGCGCCAGCAGCTTGGGGGCTAGCGGGGGCCTGAACGAGCAGTACTTC. This gives the protein CASSLGASGGLNEQYF.

CDR3 DNA: TGCGCCAGCAGCTGGGGAGGAAACACTGAAGCTTTCTTT. Translating gives CASSWGGNTEAFF. The J gene is TRBJ1-1, the V gene TRBV5-1; D is unclear. CDR3 length equals 13 residues. V was pared by 3 bases and J by 2 bases, with 8 bases between. Germline-derived CDR1 and CDR2 are SGHRS and YFSETQ.

This clone was picked up one time. The J gene is TRBJ1-5, the V gene TRBV25-1, with TRBD1 identical over 10 bases. V dropped 1 base and J dropped 2; count of bases not matched to a gene: 5. The CDR3 totals 17 residues. The germline gives CDR1 MGHDK, CDR2 SYGVNS. CDR3 nucleotides: TGTGCCAGCAGTGAATCCCGGGGGACAGGGGGCAATCAGCCCCAGCATTTT. This codes for CASSESRGTGGNQPQHF.

This clone was counted only a few times. The genes are TRBV19 and TRBJ1-1, with TRBD1 matching over 7 bases. Germline V CDR1 and CDR2: LNHDA, SQIVND (reference sequence). V was pared by 6 bases and J by 6 bases, with 7 bases of the junction left unmatched. This CDR3 is built from 13 residues. CDR3 in amino acids: CASRLRGTAEAFF. CDR3 bases: TGTGCCAGTAGACTCAGGGGGACGGCTGAAGCTTTCTTT.

There are a few counts of this clone. This chain uses TRBV3-1 (or the pseudogene TRBV3-2) with TRBJ2-1; TRBD2 agrees at 16 bases. The CDR3 loop spans 20 amino acids. V lost 3 bases, J lost 8 bases, and 16 bases stayed unmatched. CDR1 is LGHDT, CDR2 YNNKEL, per germline (reference sequence). The CDR3 region is CASSHRAPGTSGGVSYEQFF. CDR3 DNA: TGTGCCAGCAGCCATCGCGCCCCCGGGACTAGCGGGGGGGTTTCTTATGAGCAGTTCTTC.

The V gene is TRBV6-6, the J gene TRBJ2-3; D is possibly TRBD2 (5 bases). The V gene's germline CDR1 is MNHNY and CDR2 SVGAGI (reference sequence). The CDR3 sequence is 14 residues long. V shed 7 bases and J shed 3 bases, with 14 bases lying between them. The CDR3 is CASIGRLATDTQYF. The DNA for the CDR3 is TGTGCCAGCATCGGGCGGTTAGCGACAGATACGCAGTATTTT.

This clone occurred a few times. V is TRBV7-6 and J is TRBJ2-7; 9 bases line up with TRBD1. From germline, CDR1 is SGHVS and CDR2 FNYEAQ. Trimming removed 8 bases from V and 5 bases from J; junction bases left unmatched: 7. CDR3 length: 13 residues. The CDR3 loop reads CASSGTGSHEQYF. CDR3 nucleotide sequence: TGTGCCAGCTCCGGGACAGGGTCCCACGAGCAGTACTTC.

This sequence joins TRBV5-1 and TRBJ2-5, with D perhaps matching TRBD2 (5 bases). Per the germline V gene, CDR1 is SGHRS and CDR2 is YFSETQ. The CDR3 totals 18 residues. The ends were cut back, 0 bases at V and 1 base at J, with 19 bases in the middle. CDR3 coding DNA: TGCGCCAGCAGCTTGGAATTTCGGGGTCTGGCGGCCCAAGAGACCCAGTACTTC. Amino acids: CASSLEFRGLAAQETQYF.

This clone showed up just once. The chain has TRBV2 and TRBJ2-5, with 9 bases identical to TRBD2. Trimming took 3 bases from V and 5 from J; bases not matched to a gene: 7. There are 15 residues in the CDR3. The germline V gene has CDR1 SNHLY and CDR2 FYNNEI. DNA of the CDR3: TGTGCCAGCAGTGACCCTAGCGGGGTGACGGAGACCCAGTACTTC. Protein: CASSDPSGVTETQYF.

This clone was detected only once. The chain recombines TRBV2 with TRBJ2-7; D may be TRBD2 (6 bases). The CDR3 covers 13 residues. Germline V gene sequence: CDR1 SNHLY, CDR2 FYNNEI. V lost 7 bases and J 5 bases, leaving 15 bases between the germline ends. The DNA of the CDR3 is TGTGCCAGCACCTCAAGGAGGGAGAACGAGCAGTACTTC. This sequence encodes CASTSRRENEQYF.

Note on this clone: The sample has other DNA sequences that encode this CDR3 too. The chain combines TRBV6-5 with TRBJ1-2; possibly TRBD1 for D (5 bases). The CDR3 spans 14 residues. The V gene's germline CDR1 is MNHEY and CDR2 SVGAGI. Deletions cut 4 bases from V and 2 bases from J, with 11 bases between. In DNA, the CDR3 is TGTGCCAGCAGTTCCTTGGGGGGAAACTATGGCTACACCTTC. This sequence encodes CASSSLGGNYGYTF.

The V and J genes are TRBV6-4 and TRBJ2-2, with D possibly matching TRBD2 (6 bases). Trimming took 8 bases from V and 5 from J, leaving 9 bases between them. Germline V gene data show CDR1 as MRHNA and CDR2 as SNTAGT. The CDR3 loop spans 12 amino acids. The CDR3 DNA reads as TGTGCCAGCTCGGCGGGGACCGGGGAGCTGTTTTTT. This sequence encodes CASSAGTGELFF.

The CDR3 DNA follows: TGTGCCAGCAGTATTCGGGGGAGGTATGGCTACACCTTC. Its protein is CASSIRGRYGYTF. V usage is TRBV6-5 and J usage is TRBJ1-2; TRBD1 might be the D (5 bases). CDR1 and CDR2 (germline): MNHEY, SVGAGI. CDR3 length: 13 amino acids. V lost 5 bases to trimming and J lost 5 bases, with 12 bases between them.

This rearrangement joins TRBV27 to TRBJ2-1, with a possible D match to TRBD2 (6 bases). The CDR3 is 14 amino acids. V lost 8 bases to trimming and J lost 0 bases, with 11 bases between them. The germline V gene has CDR1 MNHEY and CDR2 SMNVEV (reference sequence). The CDR3 sequence is CASSPGVSYNEQFF. The CDR3 DNA sequence: TGTGCCAGCTCACCGGGGGTCTCCTACAATGAGCAGTTCTTC.

This rearrangement joins TRBV30 to TRBJ1-5, with D possibly being TRBD1 (6 bases). The V end lost 2 bases, the J end lost 6 bases, and 11 bases lay between the germline ends. The CDR3 runs 13 residues. The germline gives CDR1 GTSNPN, CDR2 SVGIG (reference sequence). The CDR3 loop reads CAWSSQGVQPQHF. DNA of the CDR3: TGTGCCTGGAGTTCACAGGGCGTTCAGCCCCAGCATTTT.

To note about this clone: Distinct nucleotide sequences in the sample also encode this CDR3. V is TRBV7-6 and J is TRBJ2-1; D possibly corresponds to TRBD2 (6 bases). The CDR3 totals 15 residues. The germline V and J ends were trimmed by 5 bases and 2 bases, with 13 bases remaining between them. The germline gives CDR1 SGHVS, CDR2 FNYEAQ. CDR3: CASSPSGGTYNEQFF. As DNA, the CDR3 is TGTGCCAGCAGCCCCTCCGGGGGAACCTACAATGAGCAGTTCTTC. The full variable domain, rest sourced from reference TRBV7-6 and TRBJ2-1, is GAGVSQSPRYKVTKRGQDVALRCDPISGHVSLYWYRQALGQGPEFLTYFNYEAQQDKSGLPNDRFSAERPEGSISTLTIQRTEQRDSAMYRCASSPSGGTYNEQFFGPGTRLTVL.

V usage is TRBV19 and J usage is TRBJ2-2; D possibly corresponds to TRBD2 (6 bases). The V end lost 7 bases, the J end lost 4 bases, and 16 bases lay between the germline ends. Germline CDR1 is LNHDA and CDR2 is SQIVND (reference sequence). The CDR3 is 15 amino acids. CDR3 coding DNA: TGTGCCAGTACCCCTTCCTGGGGGGTCACCGGGGAGCTGTTTTTT. This sequence encodes CASTPSWGVTGELFF.

This clone was counted a single time. This chain uses TRBV7-9 with TRBJ2-3, with TRBD1 matching 7 bases. The CDR3 runs to 11 residues. J was trimmed by 12 bases and V by 2 bases; bases with no gene match: 2. From germline, CDR1 is SEHNR and CDR2 FQNEAQ (reference sequence). The CDR3 DNA is TGTGCCAGCAGCTTAAGAGGGGGCCAGTATTTT. This codes for CASSLRGGQYF.

The chain recombines TRBV10-3 with TRBJ2-3; 11 bases are shared with TRBD1. Germline loops: CDR1 ENHRY, CDR2 SYGVKD. The CDR3 loop spans 14 amino acids. The ends lost 11 bases at V and 5 bases at J; junction bases unmatched: 9. CDR3 region: CASTDRGLGDTQYF. The CDR3 bases are TGTGCCTCAACGGACAGGGGGCTTGGAGATACGCAGTATTTT.

CDR3 region: CASSLRDSTVWTFF. In DNA form, the CDR3 reads TGTGCCAGCAGCCTGAGGGACAGTACAGTTTGGACTTTCTTT. The chain joins TRBV7-8 to TRBJ1-1, with 7 bases matching TRBD1. This CDR3 has 14 residues. Germline V gene data show CDR1 as SGHVS and CDR2 as FQNEAQ. The V and J ends lost 5 bases and 12 bases, in that order; junction bases with no gene match: 15.

This clone showed up just once. The chain has TRBV9 and TRBJ1-2, with 8 bases identical to TRBD1. The CDR3 has 16 residues. Germline CDR1 SGDLS, CDR2 YYNGEE. V lost 3 bases to trimming and J lost 3 bases; unmatched junction nucleotides: 10. The CDR3 sequence: CASSDHVQGEYYGYTF. The CDR3 DNA reads TGTGCCAGCAGCGATCACGTACAGGGGGAGTACTATGGCTACACCTTC.

J is TRBJ1-2 and V is TRBV3-1 (or the pseudogene TRBV3-2); D not resolved. Germline CDR1 reads LGHDT; CDR2 reads YNNKEL (reference sequence). The CDR3 is 17 amino acids. V was shortened by 2 bases and J by 1 base, with 17 bases between the two germline ends. This CDR3 is CASSQTLPGRYNYGYTF. DNA for the CDR3: TGTGCCAGCAGCCAAACCCTCCCAGGCCGATATAACTATGGCTACACCTTC.

This clone appeared a single time. The CDR3 DNA sequence: TGTGCCAGCAGCCGCAGACGGGGAACTAGCGGGGGAACAGATACGCAGTATTTT. It yields the protein CASSRRRGTSGGTDTQYF. The rearrangement uses TRBV3-1 (or the pseudogene TRBV3-2) and TRBJ2-3, with 11 bases that match TRBD2. This CDR3 region has 18 residues. The germline CDR1 and CDR2 sequences are LGHDT and YNNKEL (reference sequence). V lost 4 bases and J lost 3; bases outside the gene matches: 12.

The gene calls are TRBV10-3 and TRBJ2-2; 9 bases fit TRBD2. V lost 4 bases and J lost 5; bases outside the gene matches: 2. Germline V CDR1 and CDR2: ENHRY, SYGVKD. CDR3 length: 14 residues. CDR3: CAISVRGGTGELFF. CDR3 sequence (DNA): TGTGCCATCAGTGTGCGGGGGGGTACCGGGGAGCTGTTTTTT.

The rearrangement links TRBV30 to TRBJ2-1, with a weak D call TRBD1 (5 bases). Trimming pared 8 bases from V and 0 bases from J, leaving 11 bases between. The CDR3 loop spans 13 amino acids. The germline V gene has CDR1 GTSNPN and CDR2 SVGIG (reference sequence). The chain's CDR3 is CALGASSYNEQFF. CDR3 in DNA: TGTGCCCTAGGGGCGAGCTCCTACAATGAGCAGTTCTTC.

This chain joins TRBV6-5 and TRBJ1-5, with D possibly TRBD1 on 6 matching bases. There are 15 residues in the CDR3. Trimming removed 6 bases at V and 3 bases at J, with 15 bases between. Per germline, CDR1 MNHEY and CDR2 SVGAGI. CDR3 sequence (DNA): TGTGCCAGCAGCGACGAGGGGGGGATCAATCAGCCCCAGCATTTT. Translation gives CASSDEGGINQPQHF.

The gene calls are TRBV3-1 (or the pseudogene TRBV3-2) and TRBJ2-7; D may be TRBD2 (7 bases). This CDR3 region has 13 residues. Per the germline V gene, CDR1 is LGHDT and CDR2 is YNNKEL (reference sequence). V was pared by 1 base and J by 13 bases, with 17 bases between. The CDR3 sequence is CASSQGGGLFHYF. The CDR3 coding sequence is TGTGCCAGCAGCCAAGGCGGGGGCCTGTTTCACTACTTC.

V is TRBV6-6 and J is TRBJ1-5, with TRBD1 matching 7 bases. After removal of 8 bases from V and 4 bases from J, the junction contained 14 bases not matched to a gene. CDR3 size: 16 residues. CDR1 MNHNY and CDR2 SVGAGI come from the germline V gene (reference sequence). CDR3 in DNA: TGTGCCAGCGTGTCTAACCAGGGGGTGCGAAATCAGCCCCAGCATTTT. The encoded protein is CASVSNQGVRNQPQHF.

This chain uses TRBV5-4 with TRBJ2-7; 7 nucleotides align to TRBD1. Germline V gives CDR1 SGHNT, CDR2 YYREEE (reference sequence). This CDR3 contains 12 residues. V lost 3 bases and J lost 3; bases outside the gene matches: 0. The CDR3 region is CASSWTGYEQYF. CDR3 DNA: TGTGCCAGCAGCTGGACAGGCTACGAGCAGTACTTC.

The J gene is TRBJ2-3, the V gene TRBV5-1, with a tentative D call TRBD1 (6 bases). V was cut by 4 bases and J by 5 bases, with 11 bases left in between. There are 13 residues in the CDR3. Germline assignment: CDR1 SGHRS and CDR2 YFSETQ. In DNA, the CDR3 is TGCGCCAGCAGCGGACGCAGGGGAGATACGCAGTATTTT. Its translation is CASSGRRGDTQYF.